In its sample, the clone carrying this TCR beta chain was seen once. TCRdb's copy holds only in-frame clones and misses some; the assay was immunoSEQ multiplex PCR. The sample has 100,000 to 150,000 clones, 90% to 95% seen once; the top ten hold 2.1%. In germline, CDR1 is GTSNPN, CDR2 SVGIG (reference sequence). With V trimmed by 0 bases and J by 5 bases, 9 bases remained unmatched. This CDR3 has 17 residues. This record comes from a study of blood T cell repertoires in COVID-19. Whole-study context: COVID-19 samples, acute and convalescent, were from the United States, Italy and Spain.

The clonotype comes from a man between 50 and 59 years old with COVID-19, enrolled during active disease. The rearrangement links TRBV30 to TRBJ2-3; 12 positions match TRBD2. Sample: peripheral blood. The DNA of the CDR3 is TGTGCCTGGAGTGTTTTGACTAGCGGGAGTATAGGAGATACGCAGTATTTT. It specifies CAWSVLTSGSIGDTQYF.